These 12 T cell receptor beta chains share one sample of origin, sequenced in a study of blood T cells in healthy people across ages (dated by TCRdb to between 2015 and 2017). Preparation of the library involved 5' RACE. Instrument used: Illumina HiSeq 2500. A second roughly 6 to 12 cycle PCR used a sample-barcoded 5' primer and a J-beta primer mix. TCRdb trimmed the raw reads at Q25, called clones with MiXCR and kept productive beta chains. Every distinct CDR3 protein forms one entry, paired with its most common genes and DNA. This sample gives approximately 680,000 distinct CDR3 sequences in total; approximately 30% of them show up just once. Over 15% of the sample goes to the ten largest clones. Sequencing input: blood. The receptors originated from an elderly woman in good health. Donor details come from another sample of the same person, matched by shared clones.

The chain is built from TRBV7-9 and TRBJ2-1; TRBD2 agrees at 7 bases. Germline assignment: CDR1 SEHNR and CDR2 FQNEAQ (reference sequence). CDR3 length: 15 residues. V was pared by 4 bases and J by 6 bases, with 9 bases of the junction left unmatched. This chain's CDR3 is CASSSRTSGGNEQFF. CDR3 coding DNA: TGTGCCAGCAGCTCCCGGACTAGTGGGGGCAATGAGCAGTTCTTC.

The genes are TRBV20-1 and TRBJ2-3; 10 positions match TRBD2. This CDR3 has 17 amino acids. Looked up from germline, CDR1 is DFQATT and CDR2 is SNEGSKA (reference sequence). V lost 1 base and J lost 6; bases outside the gene matches: 13. The CDR3 loop reads CSARVASGSPGFDTQYF. DNA of the CDR3: TGCAGTGCTAGAGTGGCTAGCGGGAGCCCCGGGTTTGATACGCAGTATTTT.

There are a few counts of this clonotype. Possible read error: a much larger clone is one base away. The chain links TRBV7-2 to TRBJ2-5, with no clear D. This CDR3 is 14 amino acids long. The V gene lost 0 bases and the J gene lost 5 bases, with 10 bases spanning the gap. CDR1 and CDR2 (germline): SGHTA, FQGNSA. In nucleotides, the CDR3 is TGTGCCAGCAGCTTAGCTCACATAACGGAGACCCAGTACTTC. Amino acid sequence: CASSLAHITETQYF.

This clonotype showed up many times. J is TRBJ2-1 and V is TRBV9; D gene ambiguous. The CDR3 contains 14 residues. Trimming took off 4 bases at V and 2 bases at J, with 10 bases between the two ends. CDR1 and CDR2 from the germline V gene are SGDLS and YYNGEE. In DNA form, the CDR3 reads TGTGCCAGCAGCCCGTTCGGGCCCTACAATGAGCAGTTCTTC. This encodes CASSPFGPYNEQFF.

With respect to this clonotype: This sequence may be a read error, since a much larger clone differs from it by one base. This chain links TRBV9 with TRBJ2-1; TRBD2 is a possible D gene (5 bases). The DNA end is more similar to TRBJ2-7, so the J call may be wrong. Germline V lookup: CDR1 SGDLS, CDR2 YYNGEE. The CDR3 extends over 17 amino acids. The CDR3 coding sequence is TGTGCCAGCAGCCGTAGATCTAGCAGTGGCTCCTACAATGAGCAGTACTTC. It yields the protein CASSRRSSSGSYNEQYF.

Many counts were recorded for this clonotype. This chain uses TRBV28 with TRBJ1-5; TRBD1 matches at 7 bases. The germline V gene has CDR1 MDHEN and CDR2 SYDVKM. With 6 bases clipped from V and 2 bases from J, the junction kept 4 bases outside the gene matches. The CDR3 contains 14 residues. CDR3: CASSRTGRNQPQHF. The CDR3 DNA sequence: TGTGCCAGCAGCCGGACAGGACGCAATCAGCCCCAGCATTTT.

This clonotype appeared a few times. The chain joins TRBV11-3 to TRBJ2-1; TRBD2 agrees at 8 bases. The CDR3 is 15 amino acids. Germline CDR1 SGHNT, CDR2 YENEEA. V lost 5 bases, J lost 8 bases, and 11 bases stayed unmatched. The CDR3 reads CASSREGLLGDEQFF. The CDR3 coding sequence is TGTGCCAGCAGCCGGGAGGGTCTACTCGGCGATGAGCAGTTCTTC. Complete variable domain (other parts from reference TRBV11-3 and TRBJ2-1): EAGVVQSPRYKIIEKKQPVAFWCNPISGHNTLYWYLQNLGQGPELLIRYENEEAVDDSQLPKDRFSAERLKGVDSTLKIQPAELGDSAVYLCASSREGLLGDEQFFGPGTRLTVL.

The CDR3 DNA sequence: TGCGCCAGCACTGAAAGCCTAGCGGGAGGGGTTGAGCAGTTCTTC. It yields the protein CASTESLAGGVEQFF. The chain combines TRBV5-1 with TRBJ2-1, with 12 bases identical to TRBD2. The CDR3 spans 15 residues. Germline loops: CDR1 SGHRS, CDR2 YFSETQ. After removal of 6 bases from V and 9 bases from J, the junction contained 10 bases not matched to a gene.

With respect to this clonotype: One base away lies a much larger clone, so this may be a sequencing read error. Written as DNA, the CDR3 is TGCAGCGCCGCAGGGGGCATGAACACTGAAGCTTTCTTT. Amino acids: CSAAGGMNTEAFF. The chain is built from TRBV29-1 and TRBJ1-1, with 8 bases identical to TRBD1. Germline CDR1 and CDR2: SQVTM and ANQGSEA. CDR3 size: 13 residues. The junction had 4 bases not matched to a gene; V was cut back by 7 bases and J by 0 bases.

This clonotype was counted at least ten times. This chain uses TRBV28 with TRBJ1-1; D might be TRBD1 (5 bases). Trimming took off 1 base at V and 1 base at J, with 7 bases between the two ends. Germline V gene data show CDR1 as MDHEN and CDR2 as SYDVKM. This CDR3 spans 14 amino acids. CDR3 DNA: TGTGCCAGCAGTTTATCCGGACAGAACACTGAAGCTTTCTTT. Protein: CASSLSGQNTEAFF.

Concerning this clonotype: A read error may produce the germline difference seen at one junction end. The rearrangement uses TRBV29-1 and TRBJ1-1; D remains unclear. CDR1 is SQVTM and CDR2 is ANQGSEA in the germline V gene. The CDR3 totals 11 residues. CDR3 sequence: CNVEPATEAFF. CDR3 in DNA: TGCAACGTTGAGCCGGCCACTGAAGCTTTCTTT.

This clonotype was detected many times. V is TRBV6-4 and J is TRBJ2-1; TRBD1 matches 7 bases. Germline CDR1 is MRHNA and CDR2 is SNTAGT. The CDR3 length is 16 residues. J was trimmed by 2 bases and V by 3 bases; bases with no gene match: 7. In nucleotides, the CDR3 is TGTGCCAGCAGTGAAGGGGGCTCCCGAACCTACAATGAGCAGTTCTTC. Its translation is CASSEGGSRTYNEQFF.